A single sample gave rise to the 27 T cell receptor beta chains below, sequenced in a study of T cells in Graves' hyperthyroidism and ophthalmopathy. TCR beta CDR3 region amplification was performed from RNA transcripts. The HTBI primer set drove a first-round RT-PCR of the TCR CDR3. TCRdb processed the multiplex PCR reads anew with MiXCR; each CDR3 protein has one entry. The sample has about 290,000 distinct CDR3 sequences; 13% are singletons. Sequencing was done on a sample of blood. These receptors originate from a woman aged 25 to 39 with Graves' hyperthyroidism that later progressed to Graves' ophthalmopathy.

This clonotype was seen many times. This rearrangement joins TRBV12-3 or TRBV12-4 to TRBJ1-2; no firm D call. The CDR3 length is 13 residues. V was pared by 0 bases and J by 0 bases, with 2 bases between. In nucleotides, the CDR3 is TGTGCCAGCAGTTTAGCAGCTAACTATGGCTACACCTTC. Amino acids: CASSLAANYGYTF.

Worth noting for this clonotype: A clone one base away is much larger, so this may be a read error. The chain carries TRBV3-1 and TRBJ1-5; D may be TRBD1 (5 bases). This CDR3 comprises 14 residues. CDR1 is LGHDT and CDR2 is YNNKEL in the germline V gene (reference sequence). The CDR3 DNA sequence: TGTGCCAGCAGCCAAGACAGGGTGAATCAGCCCCCGCATTTT. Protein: CASSQDRVNQPPHF.

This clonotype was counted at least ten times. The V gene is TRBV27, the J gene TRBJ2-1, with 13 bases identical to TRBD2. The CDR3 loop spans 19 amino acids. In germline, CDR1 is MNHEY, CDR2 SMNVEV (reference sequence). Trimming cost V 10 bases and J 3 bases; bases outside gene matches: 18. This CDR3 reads CANYHGTSGIPYDYNEQFF. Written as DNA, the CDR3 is TGTGCCAACTACCATGGGACTAGCGGGATCCCATACGACTACAATGAGCAGTTCTTC.

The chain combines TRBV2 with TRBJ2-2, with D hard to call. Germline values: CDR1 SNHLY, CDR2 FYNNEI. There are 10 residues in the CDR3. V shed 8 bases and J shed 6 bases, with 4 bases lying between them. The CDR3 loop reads CASGPGELFF. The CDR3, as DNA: TGTGCCAGCGGTCCCGGGGAGCTGTTTTTT.

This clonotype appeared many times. In DNA form, the CDR3 reads TGCAGTGCTATTTACAGGGTCAATGAGCAGTTCTTC. It specifies CSAIYRVNEQFF. V usage is TRBV20-1 and J usage is TRBJ2-1; maybe TRBD1 (6 bases). V gave up 4 bases and J gave up 6 bases, with 10 bases separating them. CDR1 and CDR2 (germline): DFQATT, SNEGSKA (reference sequence). CDR3 length: 12 amino acids.

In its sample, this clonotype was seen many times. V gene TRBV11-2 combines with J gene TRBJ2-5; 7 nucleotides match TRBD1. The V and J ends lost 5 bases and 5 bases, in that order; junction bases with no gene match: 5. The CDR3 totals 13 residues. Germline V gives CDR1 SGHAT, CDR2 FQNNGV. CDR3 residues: CASSSQGVETQYF. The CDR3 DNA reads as TGTGCCAGCAGCAGCCAGGGGGTGGAGACCCAGTACTTC. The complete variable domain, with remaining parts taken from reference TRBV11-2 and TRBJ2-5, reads EAGVAQSPRYKIIEKRQSVAFWCNPISGHATLYWYQQILGQGPKLLIQFQNNGVVDDSQLPKDRFSAERLKGVDSTLKIQPAKLEDSAVYLCASSSQGVETQYFGPGTRLLVL.

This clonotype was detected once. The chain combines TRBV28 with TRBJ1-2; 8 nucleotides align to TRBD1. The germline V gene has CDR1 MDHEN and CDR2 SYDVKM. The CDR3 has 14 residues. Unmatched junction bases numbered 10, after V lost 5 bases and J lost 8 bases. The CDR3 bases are TGTGCCAGCAGTACGCCGGGACAGGTCCGAGGCTACACCTTC. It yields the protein CASSTPGQVRGYTF.

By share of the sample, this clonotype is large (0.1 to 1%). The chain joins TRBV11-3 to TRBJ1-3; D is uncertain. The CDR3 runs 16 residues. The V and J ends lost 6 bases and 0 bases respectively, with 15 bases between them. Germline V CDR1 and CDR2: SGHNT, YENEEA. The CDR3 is CASRDLGRSSGNTIYF. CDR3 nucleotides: TGTGCCAGCAGGGACCTCGGCAGAAGCTCTGGAAACACCATATATTTT.

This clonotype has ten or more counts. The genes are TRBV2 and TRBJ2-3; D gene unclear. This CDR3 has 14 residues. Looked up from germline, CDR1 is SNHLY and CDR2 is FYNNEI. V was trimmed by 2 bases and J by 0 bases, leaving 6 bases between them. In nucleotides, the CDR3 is TGTGCCAGCAGTGAAACTTCTAGCACAGATACGCAGTATTTT. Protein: CASSETSSTDTQYF.

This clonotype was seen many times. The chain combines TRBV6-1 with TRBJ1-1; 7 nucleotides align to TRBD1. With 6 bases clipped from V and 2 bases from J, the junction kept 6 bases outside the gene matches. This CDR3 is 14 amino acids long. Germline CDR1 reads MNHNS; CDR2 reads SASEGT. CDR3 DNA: TGTGCCAGCAGCGCGGACAGGCTTAACACTGAAGCTTTCTTT. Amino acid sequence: CASSADRLNTEAFF.

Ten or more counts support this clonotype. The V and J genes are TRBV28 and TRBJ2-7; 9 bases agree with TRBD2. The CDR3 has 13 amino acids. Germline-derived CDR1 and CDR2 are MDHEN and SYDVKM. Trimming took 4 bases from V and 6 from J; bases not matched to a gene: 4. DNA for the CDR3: TGTGCCAGCAGTTCGCGGGAGGGTCCCGAGCAGTACTTC. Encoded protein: CASSSREGPEQYF.

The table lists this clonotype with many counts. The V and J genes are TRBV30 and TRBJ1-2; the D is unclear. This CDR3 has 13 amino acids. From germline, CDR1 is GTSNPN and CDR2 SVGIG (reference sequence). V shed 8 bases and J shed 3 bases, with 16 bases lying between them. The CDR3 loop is CAALSGRHYGYTF. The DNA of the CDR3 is TGTGCCGCCCTCTCCGGGCGGCACTATGGCTACACCTTC.

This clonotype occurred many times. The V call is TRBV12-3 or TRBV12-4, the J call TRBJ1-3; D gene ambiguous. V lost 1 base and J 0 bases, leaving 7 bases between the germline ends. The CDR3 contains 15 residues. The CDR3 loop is CASSLGSSSGNTIYF. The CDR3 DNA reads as TGTGCCAGCAGTTTAGGTTCCAGCTCTGGAAACACCATATATTTT.

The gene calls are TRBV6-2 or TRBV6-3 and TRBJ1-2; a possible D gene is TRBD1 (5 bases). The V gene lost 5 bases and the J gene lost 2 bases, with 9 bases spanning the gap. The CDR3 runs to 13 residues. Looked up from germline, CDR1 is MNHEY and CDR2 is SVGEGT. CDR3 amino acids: CASSQGFNYGYTF. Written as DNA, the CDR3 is TGTGCCAGCAGTCAGGGATTCAACTATGGCTACACCTTC.

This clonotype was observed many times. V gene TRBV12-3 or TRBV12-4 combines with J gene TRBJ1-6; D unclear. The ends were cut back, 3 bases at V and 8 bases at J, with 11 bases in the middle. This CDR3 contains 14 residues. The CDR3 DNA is TGTGCCAGCAGTTTTACCCTTTCCGATTCACCCCTCCACTTT. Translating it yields CASSFTLSDSPLHF.

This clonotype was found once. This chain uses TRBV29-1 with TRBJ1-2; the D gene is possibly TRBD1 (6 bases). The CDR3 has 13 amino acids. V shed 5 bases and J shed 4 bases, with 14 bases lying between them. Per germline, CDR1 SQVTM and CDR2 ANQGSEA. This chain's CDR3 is CSVIRGLGYGYTF. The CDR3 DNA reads TGCAGCGTTATCAGGGGCTTGGGCTATGGCTACACCTTC.

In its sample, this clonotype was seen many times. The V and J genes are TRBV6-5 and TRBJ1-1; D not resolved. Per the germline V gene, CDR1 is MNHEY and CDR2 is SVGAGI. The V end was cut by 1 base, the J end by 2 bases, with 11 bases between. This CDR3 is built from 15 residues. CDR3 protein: CASSYYSRGNTEAFF. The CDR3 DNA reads TGTGCCAGCAGTTACTATTCCCGCGGAAACACTGAAGCTTTCTTT.

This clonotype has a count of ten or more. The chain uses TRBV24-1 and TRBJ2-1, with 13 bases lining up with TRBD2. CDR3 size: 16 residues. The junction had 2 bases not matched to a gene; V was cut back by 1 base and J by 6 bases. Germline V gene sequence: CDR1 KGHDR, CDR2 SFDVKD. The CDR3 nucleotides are TGTGCCACCAGTGATTTTAGACTAGCGGGAGGCAATGAGCAGTTCTTC. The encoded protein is CATSDFRLAGGNEQFF.

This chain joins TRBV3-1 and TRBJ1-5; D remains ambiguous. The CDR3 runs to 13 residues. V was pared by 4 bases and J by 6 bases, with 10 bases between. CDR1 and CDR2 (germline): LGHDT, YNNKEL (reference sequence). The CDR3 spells CASSRLSTQPQHF. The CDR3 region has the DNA TGTGCCAGCAGCCGTCTAAGTACTCAGCCCCAGCATTTT.

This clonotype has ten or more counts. CDR3 in DNA: TGTGCCAGCACGACTAGCGGGAGTATGGAGACCCAGTACTTC. It yields the protein CASTTSGSMETQYF. J is TRBJ2-5 and V is TRBV25-1, with 12 nucleotides matching TRBD2. J lost 5 bases, V lost 7 bases, and 5 bases had no gene match. Looked up from germline, CDR1 is MGHDK and CDR2 is SYGVNS. CDR3 length equals 14 residues.

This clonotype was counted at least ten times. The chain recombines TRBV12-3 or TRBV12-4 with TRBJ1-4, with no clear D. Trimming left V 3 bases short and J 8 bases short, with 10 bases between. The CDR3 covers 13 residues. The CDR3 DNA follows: TGTGCCAGCAGTTTCTCACTTTCGGAAAAACTGTTTTTT. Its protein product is CASSFSLSEKLFF.

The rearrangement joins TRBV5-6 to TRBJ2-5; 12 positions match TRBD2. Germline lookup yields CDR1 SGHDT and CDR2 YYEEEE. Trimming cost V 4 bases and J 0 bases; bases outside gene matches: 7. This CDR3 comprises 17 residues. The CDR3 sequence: CASSIGLAGLYQETQYF. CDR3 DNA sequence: TGTGCCAGCAGCATAGGACTAGCGGGGTTGTACCAAGAGACCCAGTACTTC.

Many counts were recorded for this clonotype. The CDR3 is CASSAQTGGETQYF. CDR3 nucleotide sequence: TGTGCCAGCAGTGCACAAACCGGCGGGGAGACCCAGTACTTC. The chain carries TRBV2 and TRBJ2-5, with a weak D call TRBD2 (5 bases). Trimming shortened V by 4 bases and J by 5 bases, and 14 bases separated the two germline ends. CDR3 length equals 14 residues. CDR1 SNHLY and CDR2 FYNNEI come from the germline V gene. The full variable domain, its missing parts supplied by reference TRBV2 and TRBJ2-5, is EPEVTQTPSHQVTQMGQEVILRCVPISNHLYFYWYRQILGQKVEFLVSFYNNEISEKSEIFDDQFSVERPDGSNFTLKIRSTKLEDSAMYFCASSAQTGGETQYFGPGTRLLVL.

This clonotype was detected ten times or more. CDR3 in amino acids: CASSSGLAGGLETQYF. CDR3 coding DNA: TGTGCCAGCAGTTCGGGACTAGCGGGAGGTTTAGAGACCCAGTACTTC. V and J are TRBV27 and TRBJ2-5, with TRBD2 matching over 15 bases. The germline V gene encodes CDR1 MNHEY and CDR2 SMNVEV (reference sequence). The CDR3 extends over 16 amino acids. The trim removed 4 bases at V and 4 bases at J, leaving 4 bases unmatched.

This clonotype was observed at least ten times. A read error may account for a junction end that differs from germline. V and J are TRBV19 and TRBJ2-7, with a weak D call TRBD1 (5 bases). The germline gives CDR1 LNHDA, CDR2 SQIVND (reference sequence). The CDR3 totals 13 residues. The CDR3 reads CASSITGSYEQYF. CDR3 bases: TGTGCCAGCAGTATCACAGGCTCCTACGAGCAGTACTTC. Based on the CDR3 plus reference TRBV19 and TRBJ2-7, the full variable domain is DGGITQSPKYLFRKEGQNVTLSCEQNLNHDAMYWYRQDPGQGLRLIYYSQIVNDFQKGDIAEGYSVSREKKESFPLTVTSAQKNPTAFYLCASSITGSYEQYFGPGTRLTVT.

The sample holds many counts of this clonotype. The CDR3 bases are TGTGCCAGCATAGCCACCGATAGCAATCAGCCCCAGCATTTT. Its translation is CASIATDSNQPQHF. This chain links TRBV6-1 with TRBJ1-5, with unresolved D. Germline CDR1 is MNHNS and CDR2 is SASEGT. This CDR3 is built from 14 residues. V lost 7 bases and J lost 0, with 10 bases in between.

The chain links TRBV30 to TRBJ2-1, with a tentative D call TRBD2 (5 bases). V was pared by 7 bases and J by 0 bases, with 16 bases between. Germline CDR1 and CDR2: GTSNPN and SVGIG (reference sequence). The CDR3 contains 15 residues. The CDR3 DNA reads TGTGCCTCGACCCCGACGCGGGCCTCCTACAATGAGCAGTTCTTC. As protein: CASTPTRASYNEQFF.